The source of this TCR beta chain is a study of CD8+CD57+ T cells in acquired aplastic anemia. About the study: Sorted cells (CD4+ and CD8+) yielded DNA amounts that averaged approximately 3.2 ug. Read counts for CD4+ cells (from healthy donors) averaged roughly 10 million. Study outcomes and limitations: For CD8+ Simpson's diversity, patients and controls showed no significant difference. Overlap between patients and controls comprised roughly 28 CD8+ CDR3 sequences.

V lost 3 bases and J 3 bases, leaving 5 bases between the germline ends. The CDR3 consists of 11 residues. Germline loops: CDR1 DFQATT, CDR2 SNEGSKA (reference sequence). Genomic DNA constituted the template upon which TCR beta VDJ and CDR3 profiling was performed. TCRdb redid the calling of the reads with MiXCR, one entry per CDR3 protein. The data contain 62,000 or so distinct CDR3 sequences, almost 55% of them singletons. On this clonotype itself: Antigen: not known.

Material: sorted CD4+, CD8+, or CD8+CD57+ T cells (not recorded which) from PBMCs. The chain joins TRBV20-1 to TRBJ2-5; D is unclear. The TCR was taken from a human donor in good health, serving as a control. The CDR3 nucleotides read TGCAGTGCTAGCCGGAAAGAGACCCAGTACTTC. Translated: CSASRKETQYF.